The source of this T cell receptor beta chain is a study of somatic mutations in cytotoxic T cells in rheumatoid arthritis. Study at large: Purity of nearly 100% was reached when some V beta antibody-stained T-cell populations were flow-sorted, including V beta1+ cells sequenced for TCRB. Whole-study results and caveats: The clonality of CD8+ T cells was not significantly different between rheumatoid arthritis patients and age-matched healthy controls. Rheumatoid arthritis patients showed slight TRBV07 underrepresentation, unadjusted for multiple comparisons.

Clones were sequenced by immunoSEQ multiplex PCR, and TCRdb holds only the in-frame ones, with some missing. The repertoire holds about 26,000 clones, with 82% as singletons. In its sample, this clone was seen a few times. Its antigen is undetermined. This CDR3 region has 10 residues. V gave up 2 bases and J gave up 3 bases, with 1 base separating them. The V gene's germline CDR1 is SQVTM and CDR2 ANQGSEA. The sequenced material came from CD8+ T cells sorted from blood. The chain employs TRBV29-1 and TRBJ1-1; D remains unclear. The receptor's source is a middle-aged man in good health. CDR3 sequence reads: CSVEHTEAFF. CDR3 sequence (DNA): TGCAGCGTTGAACACACTGAAGCTTTCTTT.